The rows below give T cell receptor beta chains drawn from one sample of a study of beta chain features in type 1 diabetes. Repertoires were generated with immunoSEQ multiplex PCR, while TCRdb's copy carries only in-frame clones and drops some. In the table there are fewer than 55,000 clones, over 40% of which are singletons. The source material was Tregs from blood. Receptors were obtained from a man aged 30-40 years with type 1 diabetes. CDR3s include the opening cysteine and the closing phenylalanine or tryptophan. Fields, in order: CDR3 protein, CDR3 DNA, clone size, D gene, J gene, V gene. The D gene is left open where the match is weak. Rows may omit the clone size; those that give it use once, few, many or a size class.

CDR3: CASSVGTGYEQYF; DNA: TGTGCCAGCAGCGTCGGGACAGGCTACGAGCAGTACTTC; size: few; D: TRBD1; J: TRBJ2-7; V: TRBV7-9
CDR3: CASSPRPGLAGGNTGELFF; DNA: TGCGCCAGCAGCCCACGACCCGGACTAGCGGGAGGCAACACCGGGGAGCTGTTTTTT; size: -; D: TRBD2; J: TRBJ2-2; V: TRBV5-1
CDR3: CASSATSRTGLGYTF; DNA: TGTGCCAGCAGTGCAACATCCCGGACAGGGTTGGGCTACACCTTC; size: once; D: TRBD1; J: TRBJ1-2; V: TRBV28
CDR3: CASSRRLAGREQYF; DNA: TGTGCCAGCAGTCGCCGACTAGCGGGAAGGGAGCAGTACTTC; size: -; D: TRBD2; J: TRBJ2-7; V: TRBV28
CDR3: CASSFRSGRGFGSYEQYF; DNA: TGTGCCAGCAGTTTCCGTAGCGGGAGAGGGTTTGGGTCCTACGAGCAGTACTTC; size: few; D: TRBD2; J: TRBJ2-7; V: TRBV27
CDR3: CASRSGTRFTGELFF; DNA: TGTGCCAGCCGTAGCGGGACGAGATTCACCGGGGAGCTGTTTTTT; size: few; D: TRBD2; J: TRBJ2-2; V: TRBV6-5
CDR3: CASSNLQGANYGYTF; DNA: TGTGCCAGCAGTAATTTACAGGGGGCTAACTATGGCTACACCTTC; size: -; D: TRBD1; J: TRBJ1-2; V: TRBV27
CDR3: CASSRTSGSSYEQYF; DNA: TGTGCCAGCTCACGCACTAGCGGTAGCTCCTACGAGCAGTACTTC; size: -; D: TRBD2; J: TRBJ2-7; V: TRBV18
CDR3: CASSPGTGEETQYF; DNA: TGTGCCAGCAGTCCGGGGACAGGGGAAGAGACCCAGTACTTC; size: few; D: TRBD1; J: TRBJ2-5; V: TRBV6-1
CDR3: CASSLRHGGYGYTF; DNA: TGTGCCAGCAGCCTTCGACACGGGGGCTATGGCTACACCTTC; size: -; D: -; J: TRBJ1-2; V: TRBV7-8
CDR3: CASSLRRVGAGFYEQYF; DNA: TGTGCCAGCAGTCTACGTCGCGTGGGAGCGGGATTCTACGAGCAGTACTTC; size: -; D: TRBD2; J: TRBJ2-7; V: TRBV27
CDR3: CASSWPQGFEPQHF; DNA: TGTGCCAGCAGTTGGCCACAGGGGTTTGAGCCCCAGCATTTT; size: once; D: TRBD1; J: TRBJ1-5; V: TRBV28
CDR3: CASSFLAGAGGTDTQYF; DNA: TGTGCCAGCAGCTTCCTAGCGGGAGCAGGTGGCACAGATACGCAGTATTTT; size: -; D: TRBD2; J: TRBJ2-3; V: TRBV7-8
CDR3: CARLDRDFNTIYF; DNA: TGTGCCAGACTTGACAGGGATTTTAACACCATATATTTT; size: -; D: TRBD1; J: TRBJ1-3; V: TRBV19
CDR3: CASSWPSTDTQYF; DNA: TGTGCCAGCAGTTGGCCTAGCACAGATACGCAGTATTTT; size: few; D: -; J: TRBJ2-3; V: TRBV7-2
CDR3: CASSLGQGALDEQYF; DNA: TGTGCCAGCAGCTTAGGGCAGGGGGCATTGGACGAGCAGTACTTC; size: -; D: TRBD1; J: TRBJ2-7; V: TRBV7-2
CDR3: CASSQSPLAGADGELFF; DNA: TGCGCCAGCAGCCAAAGTCCCCTAGCGGGAGCTGACGGGGAGCTGTTTTTT; size: -; D: TRBD2; J: TRBJ2-2; V: TRBV4-1
CDR3: CASSLDGGNTGELFF; DNA: TGCGCCAGCAGCTTGGACGGCGGGAACACCGGGGAGCTGTTTTTT; size: few; D: -; J: TRBJ2-2; V: TRBV5-1
CDR3: CASSLSGRAGEQYF; DNA: TGTGCCAGCAGTCTTAGCGGGAGGGCCGGCGAGCAGTACTTC; size: -; D: TRBD2; J: TRBJ2-7; V: TRBV28
CDR3: CASSSGTHTYEQYF; DNA: TGTGCCAGCAGTTCCGGGACACATACTTACGAGCAGTACTTC; size: -; D: -; J: TRBJ2-7; V: TRBV6-1
CDR3: CASRPAGTQYF; DNA: TGTGCCAGCAGACCCGCCGGGACCCAGTACTTC; size: many; D: -; J: TRBJ2-5; V: TRBV28
CDR3: CASSQPGTAGELFF; DNA: TGTGCCAGCAGTCAACCCGGGACTGCCGGGGAGCTGTTTTTT; size: few; D: -; J: TRBJ2-2; V: TRBV6-6
CDR3: CASSRRSGLGEQYF; DNA: TGTGCCAGCAGCCGCCGGAGCGGTTTGGGCGAGCAGTACTTC; size: -; D: -; J: TRBJ2-7; V: TRBV5-6
CDR3: CASSLSGSGEQYF; DNA: TGTGCTAGCAGCTTAAGCGGGAGCGGCGAGCAGTACTTC; size: -; D: TRBD2; J: TRBJ2-7; V: TRBV7-6
CDR3: CASSIAQGQPQHF; DNA: TGTGCCAGTAGTATCGCTCAGGGCCAGCCCCAGCATTTT; size: -; D: -; J: TRBJ1-5; V: TRBV19
CDR3: CASSLAGQGGTVWGYTF; DNA: TGCGCCAGCAGCTTGGCGGGACAGGGTGGAACTGTTTGGGGCTACACCTTC; size: few; D: TRBD1; J: TRBJ1-2; V: TRBV5-1
CDR3: CASRTSSYNEQFF; DNA: TGTGCCAGCAGAACCAGCTCCTACAATGAGCAGTTCTTC; size: few; D: -; J: TRBJ2-1; V: TRBV6-6
CDR3: CASSLIQGGQGAYEQYF; DNA: TGCGCCAGCAGCTTGATTCAGGGGGGACAGGGGGCCTACGAGCAGTACTTC; size: -; D: TRBD1; J: TRBJ2-7; V: TRBV5-1
CDR3: CASSPGGLAGGEQFF; DNA: TGTGCCAGCAGCCCGGGAGGACTAGCGGGAGGTGAGCAGTTCTTC; size: -; D: TRBD2; J: TRBJ2-1; V: TRBV7-3
CDR3: CASSQDRFAGHGLYGYTF; DNA: TGCGCCAGCAGCCAAGATCGTTTTGCCGGACACGGGCTTTATGGCTACACCTTC; size: -; D: -; J: TRBJ1-2; V: TRBV4-3
CDR3: CAWATGDSGNTIYF; DNA: TGTGCCTGGGCGACAGGCGACTCTGGAAACACCATATATTTT; size: once; D: -; J: TRBJ1-3; V: TRBV30
CDR3: CASSPGGAQETQYF; DNA: TGTGCCAGCAGTCCGGGCGGGGCCCAAGAGACCCAGTACTTC; size: -; D: -; J: TRBJ2-5; V: TRBV2
CDR3: CATSSSRLAGGGYTF; DNA: TGTGCCACCAGCAGTTCGAGGCTGGCTGGGGGGGGCTACACCTTC; size: -; D: -; J: TRBJ1-2; V: TRBV15
CDR3: CASDPVMGVRGEQFF; DNA: TGTGCCAGCGATCCCGTGATGGGGGTGCGGGGTGAGCAGTTCTTC; size: -; D: -; J: TRBJ2-1; V: TRBV7-9
CDR3: CASSSTQGHTEAFF; DNA: TGTGCCAGCAGTTCAACACAGGGGCACACTGAAGCTTTCTTT; size: -; D: TRBD1; J: TRBJ1-1; V: TRBV2
CDR3: CASSFQGNNIVAFF; DNA: TGTGCCAGCAGTTTCCAGGGCAACAACATTGTAGCTTTCTTT; size: -; D: -; J: TRBJ1-1; V: TRBV28
CDR3: CASSSRQGMEPQHF; DNA: TGTGCCAGCAGCTCCAGACAGGGGATGGAGCCCCAGCATTTT; size: few; D: TRBD1; J: TRBJ1-5; V: TRBV5-8
CDR3: CASSLGSGVLYEQYF; DNA: TGTGCCAGCAGCTTAGGGTCAGGGGTTCTTTACGAGCAGTACTTC; size: -; D: -; J: TRBJ2-7; V: TRBV7-2
CDR3: CASSKGFRTDTQYF; DNA: TGTGCCAGCAGTAAGGGGTTCAGAACAGATACGCAGTATTTT; size: -; D: -; J: TRBJ2-3; V: TRBV7-3
CDR3: CASSEWNSGTYEQYF; DNA: TGTGCCAGCAGTGAATGGAATAGCGGGACCTACGAGCAGTACTTC; size: -; D: TRBD2; J: TRBJ2-7; V: TRBV25-1
CDR3: CASSFLGGEAETQYF; DNA: TGTGCCAGCAGCTTCTTGGGGGGAGAGGCGGAGACCCAGTACTTC; size: -; D: -; J: TRBJ2-5; V: TRBV7-9
CDR3: CASSLSLQALSEQYF; DNA: TGTGCCAGCAGCTTATCCTTACAAGCGCTCAGCGAGCAGTACTTC; size: -; D: -; J: TRBJ2-7; V: TRBV5-5
CDR3: CASSSGSYNSPLHF; DNA: TGTGCCAGCAGTTCAGGGTCCTATAATTCACCCCTCCACTTT; size: -; D: -; J: TRBJ1-6; V: TRBV27
CDR3: CASSVLGGPNTDTQYF; DNA: TGTGCCAGCAGTGTGCTCGGAGGTCCCAACACAGATACGCAGTATTTT; size: -; D: -; J: TRBJ2-3; V: TRBV2
CDR3: CASEPSGHSTDTQYF; DNA: TGTGCCAGCGAACCTAGCGGGCATAGCACAGATACGCAGTATTTT; size: -; D: TRBD2; J: TRBJ2-3; V: TRBV2
CDR3: CASSLSGGYNEQFF; DNA: TGCGCCAGCAGCTTAAGCGGGGGCTACAATGAGCAGTTCTTC; size: -; D: TRBD2; J: TRBJ2-1; V: TRBV5-1
CDR3: CASSWLQLAGGETQYF; DNA: TGTGCCAGCAGCTGGCTCCAATTAGCGGGAGGAGAGACCCAGTACTTC; size: many; D: TRBD2; J: TRBJ2-5; V: TRBV7-9
CDR3: CASSSLSFEETQYF; DNA: TGTGCCAGCAGTTCCCTTTCGTTCGAAGAGACCCAGTACTTC; size: few; D: -; J: TRBJ2-5; V: TRBV28
CDR3: CASRQSPGGEQYF; DNA: TGTGCCAGCAGGCAGTCCCCCGGGGGGGAGCAGTACTTC; size: -; D: TRBD2; J: TRBJ2-7; V: TRBV2
CDR3: CASSALYQLAGNTGELFF; DNA: TGTGCCAGCAGCGCACTCTATCAGCTAGCGGGGAACACCGGGGAGCTGTTTTTT; size: -; D: TRBD2; J: TRBJ2-2; V: TRBV9
CDR3: CASSLGTGGSYEQYF; DNA: TGTGCCAGCAGTTTAGGGACAGGAGGCTCCTACGAGCAGTACTTC; size: -; D: TRBD1; J: TRBJ2-7; V: TRBV28
CDR3: CASSVGIAGGNNEQFF; DNA: TGTGCCAGCAGCGTAGGTATAGCGGGGGGGAACAATGAGCAGTTCTTC; size: -; D: TRBD2; J: TRBJ2-1; V: TRBV9
CDR3: CASSQDLATYEQYF; DNA: TGTGCCAGCAGCCAAGACCTGGCAACCTACGAGCAGTACTTC; size: few; D: -; J: TRBJ2-7; V: TRBV4-2